This entry lists 8 T cell receptor beta chains sequenced from one sample in a study of OX40 agonist ivuxolimab in advanced cancers. Library prep was done by the immunoSEQ multiplex PCR assay. The table comes from immuneACCESS by way of TCRdb, which keeps in-frame sequences with V and J called. Part of the clones is missing from these tables; in studies checked, under half for an unresolved V gene and the rest for unknown reasons. Counted in this sample were 30,000 to 35,000 clones; over 85% of them appeared once. The ten largest clones take up more than 30% of the sample. The sequencing here drew on CD4+ or CD8+ T cells sorted from blood, taken in a trial of the OX40 agonist ivuxolimab. The receptor set was obtained from an adult with an advanced solid tumor such as melanoma, head and neck, liver or kidney cancer.

This chain uses TRBV11-2 with TRBJ2-5; the D gene is possibly TRBD2 (5 bases). Per germline, CDR1 SGHAT and CDR2 FQNNGV. This CDR3 comprises 15 residues. Between the trimmed V and J ends, which lost 6 bases and 5 bases, there was a span of 19 bases. The CDR3 is CASRLRALPGETQYF. DNA of the CDR3: TGTGCCAGCAGACTGCGGGCTCTGCCTGGGGAGACCCAGTACTTC.

This chain links TRBV19 with TRBJ2-3; TRBD2 matches 8 bases. V was clipped by 3 bases and J by 0 bases; unmatched bases: 2. This CDR3 comprises 15 residues. CDR1 LNHDA and CDR2 SQIVND come from the germline V gene (reference sequence). The CDR3 loop is CASSISGGSTDTQYF. CDR3 coding DNA: TGTGCCAGTAGTATTTCGGGGGGGAGCACAGATACGCAGTATTTT.

The rearrangement joins TRBV30 to TRBJ1-1; 9 nucleotides line up with TRBD1. CDR1 is GTSNPN, CDR2 SVGIG, per germline (reference sequence). V lost 3 bases, J lost 1 base, and 6 bases stayed unmatched. The CDR3 is made up of 15 amino acids. The chain's CDR3 is CAWSGQGMGNTEAFF. Here the CDR3 DNA reads TGTGCCTGGAGCGGACAGGGGATGGGGAACACTGAAGCTTTCTTT. The variable domain in full, completed from reference TRBV30 and TRBJ1-1, reads SQTIHQWPATLVQPVGSPLSLECTVEGTSNPNLYWYRQAAGRGLQLLFYSVGIGQISSEVPQNLSASRPQDRQFILSSKKLLLSDSGFYLCAWSGQGMGNTEAFFGQGTRLTVV.

This clone was detected only once. The gene calls are TRBV5-5 and TRBJ2-7; 15 nucleotides agree with TRBD2. V lost 4 bases, J lost 6 bases, and 8 bases stayed unmatched. The CDR3 loop spans 16 amino acids. Germline assignment: CDR1 SGHKS and CDR2 YYEKEE (reference sequence). In nucleotides, the CDR3 is TGTGCCAGCAGCCAAGGACTAGCGGGGGGGCTAGTCGAGCAGTACTTC. Translating gives CASSQGLAGGLVEQYF.

The chain uses TRBV18 and TRBJ1-4; D perhaps matches TRBD1 (5 bases). The V gene's germline CDR1 is KGHSH and CDR2 LQKENI. Trimming cost V 3 bases and J 3 bases, with 23 bases left between them. The CDR3 extends over 19 amino acids. The CDR3 loop reads CASSPNPGTRRTPNEKLFF. In nucleotides, the CDR3 is TGTGCCAGCTCACCTAACCCCGGGACCCGGAGAACCCCTAATGAAAAACTGTTTTTT.

V is TRBV19 and J is TRBJ1-4; 7 bases match TRBD1. From germline, CDR1 is LNHDA and CDR2 SQIVND (reference sequence). This CDR3 is built from 16 residues. Unmatched junction bases numbered 10, after V lost 5 bases and J lost 4 bases. CDR3 region: CASSVRWTGSNEKLFF. Here the CDR3 DNA reads TGTGCCAGTAGTGTACGTTGGACAGGCAGTAATGAAAAACTGTTTTTT. Variable domain in full (rest from reference TRBV19 and TRBJ1-4): DGGITQSPKYLFRKEGQNVTLSCEQNLNHDAMYWYRQDPGQGLRLIYYSQIVNDFQKGDIAEGYSVSREKKESFPLTVTSAQKNPTAFYLCASSVRWTGSNEKLFFGSGTQLSVL.

The rearrangement uses TRBV19 and TRBJ2-7; 10 bases are a match to TRBD2. J was trimmed by 5 bases and V by 0 bases; bases with no gene match: 10. The length of the CDR3 is 17 residues. The germline V gene encodes CDR1 LNHDA and CDR2 SQIVND (reference sequence). CDR3 coding DNA: TGTGCCAGTAGTATAGATCGGGCTAGCGGGAGTCACGACGAGCAGTACTTC. The encoded protein is CASSIDRASGSHDEQYF.

V and J are TRBV6-4 and TRBJ2-7; 8 bases are shared with TRBD1. The CDR3 contains 16 residues. Losses at the gene ends were 5 bases for V and 2 bases for J; bases not matched to a gene: 11. Germline V gene sequence: CDR1 MRHNA, CDR2 SNTAGT. The CDR3 here is CASSYSDRGSTYEQYF. The CDR3 nucleotides are TGTGCCAGCAGTTATTCAGACAGGGGTTCGACCTACGAGCAGTACTTC.